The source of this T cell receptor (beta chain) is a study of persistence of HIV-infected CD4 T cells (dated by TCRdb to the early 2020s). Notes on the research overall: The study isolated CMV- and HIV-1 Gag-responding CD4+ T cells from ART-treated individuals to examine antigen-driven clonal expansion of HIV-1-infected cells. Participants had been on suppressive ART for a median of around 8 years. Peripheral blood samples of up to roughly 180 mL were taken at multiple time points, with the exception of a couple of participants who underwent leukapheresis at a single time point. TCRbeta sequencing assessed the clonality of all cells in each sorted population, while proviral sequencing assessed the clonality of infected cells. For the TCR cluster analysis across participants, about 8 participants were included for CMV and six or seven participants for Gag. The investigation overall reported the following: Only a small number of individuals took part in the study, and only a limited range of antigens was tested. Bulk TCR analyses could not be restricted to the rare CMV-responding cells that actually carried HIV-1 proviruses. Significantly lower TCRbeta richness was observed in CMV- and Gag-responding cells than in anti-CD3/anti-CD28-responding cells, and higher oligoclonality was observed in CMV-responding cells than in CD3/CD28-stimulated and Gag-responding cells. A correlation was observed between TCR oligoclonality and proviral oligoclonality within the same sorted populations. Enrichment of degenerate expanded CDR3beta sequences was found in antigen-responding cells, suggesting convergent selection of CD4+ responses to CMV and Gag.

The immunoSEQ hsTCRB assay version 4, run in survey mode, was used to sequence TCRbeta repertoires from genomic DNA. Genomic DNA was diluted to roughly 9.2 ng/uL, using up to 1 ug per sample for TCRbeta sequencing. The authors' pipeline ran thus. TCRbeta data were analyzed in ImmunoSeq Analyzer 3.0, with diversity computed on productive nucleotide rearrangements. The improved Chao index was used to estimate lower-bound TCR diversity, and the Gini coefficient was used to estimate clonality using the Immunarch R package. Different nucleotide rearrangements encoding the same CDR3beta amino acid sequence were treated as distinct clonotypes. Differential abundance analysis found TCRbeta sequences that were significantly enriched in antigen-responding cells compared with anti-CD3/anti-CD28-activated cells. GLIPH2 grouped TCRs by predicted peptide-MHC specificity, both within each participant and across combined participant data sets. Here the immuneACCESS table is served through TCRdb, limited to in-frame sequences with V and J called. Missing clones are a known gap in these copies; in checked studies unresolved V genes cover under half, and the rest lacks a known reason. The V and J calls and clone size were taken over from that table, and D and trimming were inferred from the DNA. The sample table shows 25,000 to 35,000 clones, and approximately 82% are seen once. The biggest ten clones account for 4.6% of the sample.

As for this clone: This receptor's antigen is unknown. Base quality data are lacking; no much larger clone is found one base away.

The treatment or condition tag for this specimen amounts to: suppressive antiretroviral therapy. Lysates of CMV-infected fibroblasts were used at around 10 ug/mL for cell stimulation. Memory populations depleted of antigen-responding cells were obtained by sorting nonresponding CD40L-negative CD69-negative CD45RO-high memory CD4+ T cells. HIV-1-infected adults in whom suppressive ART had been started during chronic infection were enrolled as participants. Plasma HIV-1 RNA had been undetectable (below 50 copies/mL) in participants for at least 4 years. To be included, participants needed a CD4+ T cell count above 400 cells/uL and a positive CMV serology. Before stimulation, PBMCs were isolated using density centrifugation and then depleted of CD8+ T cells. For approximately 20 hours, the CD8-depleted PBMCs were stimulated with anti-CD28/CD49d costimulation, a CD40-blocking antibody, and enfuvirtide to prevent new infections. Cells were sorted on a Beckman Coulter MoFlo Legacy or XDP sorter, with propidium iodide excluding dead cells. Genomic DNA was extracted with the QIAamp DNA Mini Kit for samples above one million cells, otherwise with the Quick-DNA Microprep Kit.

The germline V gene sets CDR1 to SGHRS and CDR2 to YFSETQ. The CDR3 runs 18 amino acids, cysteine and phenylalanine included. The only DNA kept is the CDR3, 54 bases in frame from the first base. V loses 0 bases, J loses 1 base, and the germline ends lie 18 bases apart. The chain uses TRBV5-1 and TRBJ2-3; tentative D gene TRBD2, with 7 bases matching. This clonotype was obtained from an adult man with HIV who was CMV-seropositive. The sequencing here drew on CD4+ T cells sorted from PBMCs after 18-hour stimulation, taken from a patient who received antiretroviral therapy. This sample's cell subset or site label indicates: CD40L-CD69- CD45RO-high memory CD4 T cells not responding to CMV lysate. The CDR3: CASSLDPGGRTRTDTQYF. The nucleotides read TGCGCCAGCAGCTTGGACCCGGGGGGCCGAACACGCACAGATACGCAGTATTTT.